These 4 T cell receptor beta chains were all obtained from the same sample, sequenced in a study of a mutant IDH1 vaccine in newly diagnosed glioma. Specified time point: baseline, week 1 (first vaccination visit). Treatment noted: pre-vaccination baseline after standard-of-care therapy. Measured with immunoSEQ multiplex PCR; TCRdb has only the in-frame clones, and not every one. The data show about 23,000 clones, with approximately 93% seen just once and approximately 8.4% held by the top ten. The material was PBMCs, obtained from a glioma patient treated with radiotherapy, temozolomide or both. Source of these receptors: a man aged 25-45 years with glioma.

The J gene is TRBJ2-7, the V gene TRBV5-1; TRBD1 matches 7 bases. Per the germline V gene, CDR1 is SGHRS and CDR2 is YFSETQ. Germline trimming cut 2 bases from V and 2 bases from J; bases unmatched to any gene: 7. The CDR3 loop spans 15 amino acids. The CDR3 bases are TGCGCCAGCAGCTTCCGGGACAGACATCCCTACGAGCAGTACTTC. Protein: CASSFRDRHPYEQYF.

This sequence joins TRBV5-1 and TRBJ2-3; D may match TRBD1 or TRBD2 (6 bases each). The CDR3 totals 14 residues. The V end was cut by 4 bases, the J end by 1 base, with 10 bases between. Germline lookup yields CDR1 SGHRS and CDR2 YFSETQ. CDR3 bases: TGCGCCAGCAGCGTGAGGGGGGGCACAGATACGCAGTATTTT. Amino acids: CASSVRGGTDTQYF.

The chain recombines TRBV4-2 with TRBJ1-4, with TRBD1 identical over 7 bases. Germline V gene sequence: CDR1 LGHNA, CDR2 YNFKEQ. This CDR3 region has 16 residues. Losses at the gene ends were 4 bases for V and 8 bases for J; bases not matched to a gene: 13. Here the CDR3 reads CASSRKPDREGEKLFF. For the CDR3, the DNA is TGTGCCAGCAGCCGAAAACCCGACAGGGAAGGAGAAAAACTGTTTTTT.

By sample share, this clone is medium-sized. Other DNA sequences in the sample encode the same CDR3. The chain recombines TRBV15 with TRBJ1-4, with D hard to call. The CDR3 is 15 residues long. The ends were cut back, 5 bases at V and 0 bases at J, with 10 bases in the middle. Germline CDR1 is LNHNV and CDR2 is YYDKDF (reference sequence). The DNA for the CDR3 is TGTGCCACCAGCCCCGGGCAGGCAACTAATGAAAAACTGTTTTTT. It yields the protein CATSPGQATNEKLFF.